A single sample gave rise to the 5 T cell receptor beta chains below, sequenced in a study of OX40 agonist ivuxolimab in advanced cancers. The method was immunoSEQ multiplex PCR; TCRdb's version includes in-frame clones alone and lacks a portion of them. The table lists about 41,000 clones, around four fifths of them singletons, with about 40% in the top ten. The sequenced sample was CD4+ or CD8+ T cells sorted from blood, obtained in a trial of the OX40 agonist ivuxolimab. The receptors were sampled from an adult with an advanced solid tumor such as melanoma, head and neck, liver or kidney cancer.

The chain carries TRBV6-1 and TRBJ1-1; 7 bases are a match to TRBD1. CDR1 MNHNS and CDR2 SASEGT come from the germline V gene. This CDR3 is built from 13 residues. After removal of 4 bases from V and 4 bases from J, the junction contained 3 bases not matched to a gene. CDR3 loop: CASSGQGFTEAFF. The DNA for the CDR3 is TGTGCCAGCAGTGGACAGGGATTCACTGAAGCTTTCTTT.

V usage is TRBV28 and J usage is TRBJ1-4, with D possibly matching TRBD1 (6 bases). CDR1 and CDR2 (germline): MDHEN, SYDVKM. The CDR3 has 14 amino acids. V lost 6 bases to trimming and J lost 8 bases, with 16 bases between them. The CDR3 DNA reads TGTGCCAGCAGACGGGACACAGGAGGAGAAAAACTGTTTTTT. It translates to CASRRDTGGEKLFF. The whole variable domain, remainder taken from reference TRBV28 and TRBJ1-4, is DVKVTQSSRYLVKRTGEKVFLECVQDMDHENMFWYRQDPGLGLRLIYFSYDVKMKEKGDIPEGYSVSREKKERFSLILESASTNQTSMYLCASRRDTGGEKLFFGSGTQLSVL.

This chain uses TRBV18 with TRBJ2-7, with D maybe TRBD2 (5 bases). There are 15 residues in the CDR3. Germline V gives CDR1 KGHSH, CDR2 LQKENI. The V gene lost 3 bases and the J gene lost 2 bases, with 14 bases spanning the gap. The CDR3 DNA sequence: TGTGCCAGCTCACCTCCAGGTAGCGATACCTACGAGCAGTACTTC. This codes for CASSPPGSDTYEQYF.

The rearrangement links TRBV7-3 to TRBJ2-1; possible D gene TRBD1, 6 bases. The germline V gene has CDR1 SGHTA and CDR2 FQGTGA. V dropped 5 bases and J dropped 3 bases, with 8 bases sitting between them. This CDR3 has 13 residues. CDR3 sequence: CASSEQGYNEQFF. CDR3 in DNA: TGTGCCAGCAGCGAACAGGGCTACAATGAGCAGTTCTTC.

In its sample, this clone was seen once. V usage is TRBV21-1 and J usage is TRBJ2-5; TRBD2 was called by the table and not checked on the DNA. TRBV21-1 is a pseudogene. The length of the CDR3 is 14 residues. The CDR3 loop reads CASSCASRQETQYF. The CDR3, as DNA: TGTGCCAGCAGCTGTGCTAGCAGACAAGAGACCCAGTACTTC.